This T cell receptor (beta chain) was profiled in a study of cytomegalovirus exposure and HLA in healthy donors. The CDR3 has 14 amino acids. V shed 7 bases, J shed 8 bases, and the junction held 13 bases outside the gene matches. CDR1 is SNHLY, CDR2 FYNNEI, per germline. Study-wide results and caveats: After further analysis at a later stage, 15,000 to 20,000 TCR beta sequences were associated with HLA alleles at 0.05 false discovery rate. It was assumed in the presence/absence analyses that sequencing depth was roughly uniform across donors.

Turning to this clone: The antigen is undetermined.

Primers included in the PCR were 60 Vbeta and 13 Jbeta primers. As originally analysed: In a later analysis, some 10 million of 83 million or so unique beta chains occurred in at least two donors. Libraries were prepared by immunoSEQ multiplex PCR; TCRdb keeps only in-frame clonotypes and omits some of them. That table is the source of V, J and clone size, and D and trimming were worked out from the DNA. The repertoire consists of some 180,000 clones, with around 80% occurring once and the leading ten covering roughly 1.4%. Sequenced: PBMCs. The chain employs TRBV2 and TRBJ1-2; 7 positions agree with TRBD1. The clonotype originates from a girl aged 10-17 years in good health and CMV-seropositive. The CDR3, as DNA: TGTGCCAGCACCCCCGAGCAGGGGGGCCGAGGCTACACCTTC. Translation: CASTPEQGGRGYTF.